This TCR beta chain was documented in a study of human T cells and chemical hapten exposure. Overall study context: The study patch tested 0.01% DPC on the upper back and read results at 6 days.

Sample time point: patch test 1, 2 weeks after DPC sensitization. Specified treatment: therapeutic diphenylcyclopropenone sensitization with weekly scalp DPC. The CDR3 runs to 14 residues. Germline V gives CDR1 DFQATT, CDR2 SNEGSKA (reference sequence). V lost 2 bases to trimming and J lost 7 bases, with 17 bases between them. Many counts were recorded for this clonotype. In the authors' methods: The number of TCRs in each sample had a median of approximately 90,000 and spanned roughly 23,224 to 700,000. Each CDR3 protein gets one entry after TCRdb re-called the RACE reads with MiXCR. What appears here as the V and J calls and clone size reflects TCRdb's work, not the paper's. Of around 380,000 distinct CDR3 sequences in the sample, roughly 5% were seen once.

Sample: whole blood, taken in connection with sensitization to the hapten diphenylcyclopropenone (DPC). This receptor was identified in a woman in her forties or fifties with alopecia areata. Some clones in this sample may be carry-over from other donors' samples. The chain combines TRBV20-1 with TRBJ1-1; D possibly corresponds to TRBD1 (5 bases). CDR3: CSARKESGRGEAFF. The CDR3 DNA is TGCAGTGCTAGAAAGGAGTCAGGGCGGGGTGAAGCTTTCTTT.